Listed here are 3 T cell receptor beta chains from one sample, sequenced in a study of monozygotic twins with inflammatory bowel disease. Reanalyzing the 5' RACE reads, TCRdb keeps one entry per CDR3 protein, without DNA. The sample includes 300,000 to 450,000 distinct CDR3 sequences. The sample taken for sequencing was blood. These receptors originate from a human donor with ulcerative colitis or Crohn's disease, or a healthy co-twin of an affected twin (not recorded which).

The chain employs TRBV5-5 and TRBJ2-5. Looked up from germline, CDR1 is SGHKS and CDR2 is YYEKEE (reference sequence). CDR3 size: 14 residues. This CDR3 reads CASSFILSMETQYF.

The V gene is TRBV10-3, the J gene TRBJ2-7; TCRdb proposes TRBD1, but this gene call is untestable without DNA. CDR3 length: 11 amino acids. Germline assignment: CDR1 ENHRY and CDR2 SYGVKD. The chain's CDR3 is CATGTGGEKDF.

CDR3 in amino acids: CSVDLRGHPNEQYF. V gene TRBV29-1 combines with J gene TRBJ2-7; TCRdb selects TRBD1, and the lack of DNA leaves this call unchecked. The germline CDR1 and CDR2 sequences are SQVTM and ANQGSEA. This CDR3 comprises 14 residues.